The source of this TCR beta chain is a study of identical twins (dated by TCRdb to 2015 to 2016). In terms of the full investigation: TCR alpha and beta repertoires from monozygotic twins, unrelated adults of various ages and cord blood were deep-sequenced to test whether fetal clonotypes persist. To rule out contamination, replicate twin experiments were performed at different times with different library preparation protocols.

This clonotype was counted between two and nine times. Its target antigen remains unknown. Per-base quality was not reported, and no clone a single base away is much larger than it. Every donor in the study was a healthy Caucasian. The twin cohort comprised three pairs of female monozygotic twins, all aged about 18 to 30 years. Miltenyi CD45RO+ enrichment and human naive T-cell isolation kits were used to isolate memory (CD45RO+) and naive T cells from PBMC. Beyond this particular receptor, the publication reports: Invariant T cells such as MAIT and iNKT could partly confound zero-insertion analyses, although diverse VJ usage argued against such confounding for most clonotypes. Fewer insertions were carried by abundant cord blood beta clonotypes; a weaker similar trend was observed in young adult naive repertoires, while no such trend was observed in memory repertoires. In beta out-of-frame sequences, excess twin sharing was weaker, because having fewer shared sequences lowered the signal-to-noise ratio. Out-of-frame TCR alpha sharing in monozygotic twins was systematically underestimated by recombination models, whereas sharing between unrelated individuals was in agreement with the recombination models. Compared with coincidental sharing between unrelated individuals, out-of-frame TCR alpha sequences shared between twins had an excess of sequences with low generation probability. Conclusions relied on cross-sectional statistical analysis, since the same donors could not be followed over many years.

The CDR1 and CDR2 encoded by the germline V gene (reference sequence) are PRHDT and FYEKMQ. The CDR3, from cysteine to phenylalanine, totals 15 residues. CDR3 DNA only is kept here, 45 bases in frame from base 1. Trimming accounts for 5 bases at V and 6 bases at J, while the number of junction bases matched to no gene is 8. Libraries were constructed by 5' RACE. TCRdb records Illumina HiSeq 2000 as the sequencer. A universal primer binding site was introduced by template switching, and a unique molecular identifier was present in the final cDNA, enabling accurate counting of TCR cDNA molecules. Specific primers in the conserved constant-segment region were used to synthesize first-strand cDNA for TCR alpha and beta chains. To control for contamination, each cDNA library was double barcoded with a SMART-Mk sample barcode plus Illumina barcodes. TruSeq adapter sequences, together with Illumina sample barcodes, were added in two successive PCR steps. The TCR alpha and beta cDNA libraries were sequenced on the Illumina HiSeq platform using custom primers. In the authors' own workflow: Unique molecular identifiers were extracted from raw reads with MiGEC, and CDR3 positions were determined with MiXCR. For each individual, recombination models were inferred using an EM algorithm with the repgenHMM and IGoR tools. The tcR package in R was used for shared clonotype analysis, with sharing normalized by the product of cloneset sizes. To study raw recombination free of thymic and clonal selection effects, out-of-frame nonproductive sequences were analyzed. TCRdb trimmed public reads at Q25 via fastp, called clones via MiXCR and kept in-frame beta chains. A single entry per CDR3 protein holds the most common genes and DNA from its merged rows. Clone size and V and J calls follow TCRdb, not the original study. Across this sample there are roughly 200,000 distinct CDR3 sequences, with less than 8% seen only once. The ten largest account for 1.5% to 2.5% of the sample.

The same data also went into a second study, on yellow fever vaccine responses in identical twins. From that second study: According to the authors, in identical twins the way T cells responded to vaccination appeared partly convergent and partly personalized. Focusing on identical twins, the study followed the T cell clones that responded to the vaccine, and did so with precision.

Specimen: memory (CD45RO+) T cells sorted from blood. This specimen's cell subset or site label, per the study, means: CD45RO+ enriched T cells. The TCR was taken from a woman aged 18-29 years in good health. The rearrangement combines TRBV13 with TRBJ2-3; 10 central bases correspond to TRBD2. For the CDR3, the sequence is CASSPLGLAVDTQYF. The nucleotide sequence reads TGTGCCAGCAGCCCCCTCGGACTAGCGGTGGATACGCAGTATTTT.